This T cell receptor (beta chain) was identified in a study of blood T cell repertoires in COVID-19. Overall study context: Acute-phase and convalescent COVID-19 samples originated in the United States, Italy and Spain. T cells, B-cell-depleted T cells, or PBMCs provided the cDNA or gDNA that served as material.

Trimming shortened V by 4 bases and J by 0 bases, and 11 bases separated the two germline ends. CDR1 KGHDR and CDR2 SFDVKD come from the germline V gene. The CDR3 spans 15 residues. A word on this clone: Other DNA sequences from this sample encode an identical CDR3 as well.

In the original analysis: Cell counts per sample came from amplifying reference gene primers. Profiling relied on immunoSEQ multiplex PCR, and the TCRdb table lists in-frame clones only, not all of them. D and trimming were read from the DNA, whereas the V and J calls and clone size are those reported in that table. The profile covers about 69,000 clones, with roughly 73% appearing a single time and roughly 48% taken by the ten largest. The chain employs TRBV24-1 and TRBJ2-5, with D maybe TRBD1 (5 bases). This TCR was recovered from a human donor in a cohort sampled during active COVID-19. Specimen: peripheral blood. The CDR3 DNA follows: TGTGCCACCAGTGACCCTGACAGATACCAAGAGACCCAGTACTTC. Translation: CATSDPDRYQETQYF.